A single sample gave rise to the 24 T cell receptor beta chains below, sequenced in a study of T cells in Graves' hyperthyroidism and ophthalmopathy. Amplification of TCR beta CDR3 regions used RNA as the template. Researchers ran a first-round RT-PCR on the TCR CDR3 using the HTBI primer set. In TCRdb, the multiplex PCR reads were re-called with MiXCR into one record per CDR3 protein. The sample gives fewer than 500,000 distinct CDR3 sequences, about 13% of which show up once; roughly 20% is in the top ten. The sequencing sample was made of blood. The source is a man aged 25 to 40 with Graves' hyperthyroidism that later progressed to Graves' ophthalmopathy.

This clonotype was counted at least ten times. CDR3 sequence: CASSVGRANSPLHF. CDR3 nucleotides: TGTGCCAGCAGTGTCGGCAGGGCAAATTCACCCCTCCACTTT. The rearrangement links TRBV2 to TRBJ1-6, with D perhaps matching TRBD1 (5 bases). The length of the CDR3 is 14 residues. Trimming pared 4 bases from V and 7 bases from J, leaving 11 bases between. Germline V gene data show CDR1 as SNHLY and CDR2 as FYNNEI.

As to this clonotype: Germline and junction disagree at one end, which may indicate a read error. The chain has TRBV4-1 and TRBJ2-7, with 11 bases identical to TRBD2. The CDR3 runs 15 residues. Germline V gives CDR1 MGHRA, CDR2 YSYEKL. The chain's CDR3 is CGSSSPTSGDYEQYF. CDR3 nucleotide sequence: TGCGGCAGCAGCTCGCCGACTAGCGGGGACTACGAGCAGTACTTC.

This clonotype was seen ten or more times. CDR3 sequence reads: CASGMRGSGYGYTF. CDR3 nucleotides: TGTGCCAGCGGTATGCGGGGAAGTGGCTATGGCTACACCTTC. The rearrangement uses TRBV12-3 or TRBV12-4 and TRBJ1-2; D gene uncertain. The CDR3 is 14 residues long. With 8 bases removed from V and 4 bases from J, the gap between germline ends came to 17 bases.

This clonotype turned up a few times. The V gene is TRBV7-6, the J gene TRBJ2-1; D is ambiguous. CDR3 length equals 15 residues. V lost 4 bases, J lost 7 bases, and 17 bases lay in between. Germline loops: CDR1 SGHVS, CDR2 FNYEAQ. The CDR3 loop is CASSSLPSSWNEQFF. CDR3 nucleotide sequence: TGTGCCAGCAGCTCCCTGCCTTCGTCGTGGAATGAGCAGTTCTTC. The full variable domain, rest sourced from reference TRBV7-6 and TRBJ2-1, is GAGVSQSPRYKVTKRGQDVALRCDPISGHVSLYWYRQALGQGPEFLTYFNYEAQQDKSGLPNDRFSAERPEGSISTLTIQRTEQRDSAMYRCASSSLPSSWNEQFFGPGTRLTVL.

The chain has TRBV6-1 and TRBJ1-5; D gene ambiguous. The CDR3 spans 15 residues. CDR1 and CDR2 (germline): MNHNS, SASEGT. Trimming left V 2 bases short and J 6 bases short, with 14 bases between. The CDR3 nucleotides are TGTGCCAGCAGTGAATTCCGGCCCCGGGGTCAGCCCCAGCATTTT. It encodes CASSEFRPRGQPQHF.

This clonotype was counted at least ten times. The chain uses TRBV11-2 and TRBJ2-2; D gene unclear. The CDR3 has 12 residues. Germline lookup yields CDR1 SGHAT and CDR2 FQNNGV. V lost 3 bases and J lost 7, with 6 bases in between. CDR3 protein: CASSLLRGELFF. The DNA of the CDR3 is TGTGCCAGCAGCTTGTTACGCGGGGAGCTGTTTTTT.

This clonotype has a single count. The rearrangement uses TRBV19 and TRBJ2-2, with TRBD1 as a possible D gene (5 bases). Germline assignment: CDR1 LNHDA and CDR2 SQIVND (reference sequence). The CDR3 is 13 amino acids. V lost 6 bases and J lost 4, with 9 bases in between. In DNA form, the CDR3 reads TGTGCCAGTAGCCCCAGGGCCACCGGGGAGCTGTTTTTT. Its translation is CASSPRATGELFF.

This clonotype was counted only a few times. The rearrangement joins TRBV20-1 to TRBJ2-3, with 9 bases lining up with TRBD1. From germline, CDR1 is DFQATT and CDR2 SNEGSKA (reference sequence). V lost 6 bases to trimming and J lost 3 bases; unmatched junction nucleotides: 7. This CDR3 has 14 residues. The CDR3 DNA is TGCAGTGCCCGGGACAGGGTTTGGACAGATACGCAGTATTTT. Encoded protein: CSARDRVWTDTQYF.

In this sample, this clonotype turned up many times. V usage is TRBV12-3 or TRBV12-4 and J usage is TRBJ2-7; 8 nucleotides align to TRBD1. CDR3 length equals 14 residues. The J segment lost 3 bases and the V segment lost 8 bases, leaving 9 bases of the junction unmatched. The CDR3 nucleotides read TGTGCCAGCGGCTATACAGGGGGGCACTACGAGCAGTACTTC. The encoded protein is CASGYTGGHYEQYF.

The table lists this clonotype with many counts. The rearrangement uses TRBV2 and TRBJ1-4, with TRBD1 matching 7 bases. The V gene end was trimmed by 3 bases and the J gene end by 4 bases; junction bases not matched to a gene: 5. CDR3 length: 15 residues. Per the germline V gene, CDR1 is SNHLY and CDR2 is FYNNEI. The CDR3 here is CASSDPTGVNEKLFF. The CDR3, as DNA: TGTGCCAGCAGTGACCCCACAGGGGTTAATGAAAAACTGTTTTTT.

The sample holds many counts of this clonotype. The CDR3 nucleotides read TGTGCCAGCAGCCGTGGAGGGGGATCCGGGGAGCTGTTTTTT. Protein product: CASSRGGGSGELFF. V gene TRBV3-1 combines with J gene TRBJ2-2; D is perhaps TRBD1 or TRBD2 (6 bases each). Trimming left V 4 bases short and J 6 bases short, with 12 bases between. Germline V gene lookup returns CDR1 LGHDT and CDR2 YNNKEL (reference sequence). This CDR3 has 14 amino acids. Full variable domain (remainder filled in from reference TRBV3-1 and TRBJ2-2): DTAVSQTPKYLVTQMGNDKSIKCEQNLGHDTMYWYKQDSKKFLKIMFSYNNKELIINETVPNRFSPKSPDKAHLNLHINSLELGDSAVYFCASSRGGGSGELFFGEGSRLTVL.

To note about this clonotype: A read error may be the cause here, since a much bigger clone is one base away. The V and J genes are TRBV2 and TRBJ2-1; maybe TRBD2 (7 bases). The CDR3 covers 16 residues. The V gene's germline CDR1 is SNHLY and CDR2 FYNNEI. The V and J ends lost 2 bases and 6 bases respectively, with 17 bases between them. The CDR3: CASSEFWGGGPNEQFF. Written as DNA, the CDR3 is TGTGCCAGCAGTGAATTTTGGGGGGGGGGCCCCAATGAGCAGTTCTTC.

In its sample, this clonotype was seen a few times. The CDR3 protein is CASLWRGYTDTQYF. DNA of the CDR3: TGCGCCAGCCTTTGGCGGGGGTACACAGATACGCAGTATTTT. The chain couples TRBV10-2 to TRBJ2-3; 7 bases are shared with TRBD2. V gave up 8 bases and J gave up 2 bases; unmatched junction bases: 7. CDR1 and CDR2 (germline): WSHSY, SAAADI. The CDR3 consists of 14 residues.

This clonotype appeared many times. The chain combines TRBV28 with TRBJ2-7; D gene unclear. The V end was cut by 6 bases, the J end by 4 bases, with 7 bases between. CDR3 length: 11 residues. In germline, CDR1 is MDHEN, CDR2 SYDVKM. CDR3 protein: CASSLRYEQYF. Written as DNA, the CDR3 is TGTGCCAGCAGCTTGAGGTACGAGCAGTACTTC.

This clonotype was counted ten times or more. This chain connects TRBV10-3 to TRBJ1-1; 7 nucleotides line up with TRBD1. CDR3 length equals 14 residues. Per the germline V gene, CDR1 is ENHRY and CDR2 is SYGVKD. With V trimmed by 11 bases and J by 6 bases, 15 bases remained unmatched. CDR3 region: CASSRQGDDSEAFF. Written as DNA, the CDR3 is TGTGCCTCCTCGCGTCAGGGGGACGATTCTGAAGCTTTCTTT.

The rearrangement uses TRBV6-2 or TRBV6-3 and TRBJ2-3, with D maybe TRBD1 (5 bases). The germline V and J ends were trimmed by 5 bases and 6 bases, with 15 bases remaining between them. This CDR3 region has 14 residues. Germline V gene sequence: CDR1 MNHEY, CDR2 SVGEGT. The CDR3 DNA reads TGTGCCAGCAGTCTCCAACAGGCTTGGGATACGCAGTATTTT. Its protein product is CASSLQQAWDTQYF.

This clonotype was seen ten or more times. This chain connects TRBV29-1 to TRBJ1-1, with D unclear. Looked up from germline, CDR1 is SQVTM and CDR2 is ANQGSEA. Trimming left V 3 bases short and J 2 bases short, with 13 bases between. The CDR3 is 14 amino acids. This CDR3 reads CSVEGPGFNTEAFF. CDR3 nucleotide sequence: TGCAGCGTTGAGGGCCCAGGCTTCAACACTGAAGCTTTCTTT.

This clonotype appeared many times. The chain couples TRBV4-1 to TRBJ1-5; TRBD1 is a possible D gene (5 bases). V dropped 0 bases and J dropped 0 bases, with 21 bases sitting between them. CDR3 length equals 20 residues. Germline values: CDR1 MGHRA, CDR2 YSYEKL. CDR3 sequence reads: CASSQDGGRSSENSNQPQHF. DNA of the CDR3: TGCGCCAGCAGCCAAGACGGGGGACGGTCCTCGGAAAATAGCAATCAGCCCCAGCATTTT.

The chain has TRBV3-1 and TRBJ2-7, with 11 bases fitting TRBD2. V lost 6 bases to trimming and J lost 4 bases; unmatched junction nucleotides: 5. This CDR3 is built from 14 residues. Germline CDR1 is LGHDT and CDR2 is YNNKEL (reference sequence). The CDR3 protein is CASRPSGGMYEQYF. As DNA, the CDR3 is TGTGCCAGCAGACCTAGCGGGGGGATGTACGAGCAGTACTTC.

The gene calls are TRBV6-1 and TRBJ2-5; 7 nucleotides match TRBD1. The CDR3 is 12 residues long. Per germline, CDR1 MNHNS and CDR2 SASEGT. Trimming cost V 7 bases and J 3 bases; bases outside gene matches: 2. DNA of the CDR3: TGTGCCAGCACCGGGACAGAAGAGACCCAGTACTTC. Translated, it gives CASTGTEETQYF.

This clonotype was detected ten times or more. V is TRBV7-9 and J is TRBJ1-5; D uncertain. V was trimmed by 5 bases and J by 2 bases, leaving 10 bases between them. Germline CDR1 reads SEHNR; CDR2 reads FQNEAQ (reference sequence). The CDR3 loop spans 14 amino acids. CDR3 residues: CASSLGNGNQPQHF. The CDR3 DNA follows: TGTGCCAGCAGCCTAGGTAACGGCAATCAGCCCCAGCATTTT. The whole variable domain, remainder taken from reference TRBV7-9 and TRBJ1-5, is DTGVSQNPRHKITKRGQNVTFRCDPISEHNRLYWYRQTLGQGPEFLTYFQNEAQLEKSRLLSDRFSAERPKGSFSTLEIQRTEQGDSAMYLCASSLGNGNQPQHFGDGTRLSIL.

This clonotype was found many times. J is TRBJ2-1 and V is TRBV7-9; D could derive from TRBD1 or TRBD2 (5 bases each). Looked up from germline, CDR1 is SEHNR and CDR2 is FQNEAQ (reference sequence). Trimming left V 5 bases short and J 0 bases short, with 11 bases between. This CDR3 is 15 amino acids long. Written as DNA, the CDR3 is TGTGCCAGCAGCAGGGACGCCGGCTCCTACAATGAGCAGTTCTTC. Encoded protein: CASSRDAGSYNEQFF.

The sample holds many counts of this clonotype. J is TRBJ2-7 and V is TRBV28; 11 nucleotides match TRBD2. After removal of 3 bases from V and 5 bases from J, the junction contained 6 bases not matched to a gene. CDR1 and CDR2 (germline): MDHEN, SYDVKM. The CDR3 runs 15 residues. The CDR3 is CASSFPSGGPNEQYF. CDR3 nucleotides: TGTGCCAGCAGTTTCCCTAGCGGGGGGCCCAACGAGCAGTACTTC.

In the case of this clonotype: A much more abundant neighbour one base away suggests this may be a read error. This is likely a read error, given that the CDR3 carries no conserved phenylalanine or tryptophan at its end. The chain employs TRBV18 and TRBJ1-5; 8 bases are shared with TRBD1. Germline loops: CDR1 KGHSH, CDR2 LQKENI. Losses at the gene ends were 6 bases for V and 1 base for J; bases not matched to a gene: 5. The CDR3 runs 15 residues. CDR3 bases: TGTGCCAGCTCTCATAGACAGGGGAGCAATCAGCCCCAGCATCTT. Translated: CASSHRQGSNQPQHL.